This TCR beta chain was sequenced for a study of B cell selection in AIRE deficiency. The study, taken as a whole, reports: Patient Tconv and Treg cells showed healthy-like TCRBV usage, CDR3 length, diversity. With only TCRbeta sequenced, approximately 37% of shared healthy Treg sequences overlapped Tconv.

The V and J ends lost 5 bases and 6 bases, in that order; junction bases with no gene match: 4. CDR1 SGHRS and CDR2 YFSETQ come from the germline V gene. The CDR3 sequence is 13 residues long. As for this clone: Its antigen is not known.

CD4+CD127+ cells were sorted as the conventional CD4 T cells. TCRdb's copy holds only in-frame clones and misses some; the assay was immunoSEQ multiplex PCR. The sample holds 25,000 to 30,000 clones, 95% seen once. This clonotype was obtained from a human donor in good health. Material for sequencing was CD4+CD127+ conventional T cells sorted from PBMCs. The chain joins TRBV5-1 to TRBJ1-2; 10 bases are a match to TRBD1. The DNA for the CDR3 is TGCGCCAGCAGTTCTGGACAGGGGGATGGCTACACCTTC. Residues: CASSSGQGDGYTF.